This TCR beta chain was sequenced for a study of T cells in Graves' hyperthyroidism and ophthalmopathy. RNA transcripts yielded amplified TCR beta CDR3 regions. An initial round of RT-PCR targeting the TCR CDR3 relied on the HTBI primer set. TCRdb re-called the multiplex PCR reads with MiXCR, one entry per CDR3 protein. The repertoire has about 660,000 distinct CDR3 sequences, roughly 46% of them found once; the top ten carry less than 8.5%. The table lists this clonotype with a few counts. It may be a read error: a sequence one base away is much more abundant. In germline, CDR1 is KGHDR, CDR2 SFDVKD. The CDR3 is 13 residues long.

Specimen: peripheral blood or thyroid tissue (not recorded which). This chain uses TRBV24-1 with TRBJ1-5; D is ambiguous. The sequence came from an adult man with Graves' disease, either hyperthyroidism or ophthalmopathy (not recorded which). The CDR3 reads CASSAGPGQPQHF. Here the CDR3 DNA reads TGTGCCAGCAGTGCCGGGCCCGGGCAGCCCCAGCATTTT.